This T cell receptor beta chain was obtained from a study of T cell clusters in autoimmune cytopenias. Study results and caveats: Comparing secondary cytopenia with chronic lymphocytic leukemia showed no cluster-lack signature, apparently masked by lymphoma repertoire. TRB repertoire shifts in secondary cytopenia and chronic lymphocytic leukemia mostly reflected lymphoma, not autoimmunity.

TRB rearrangements were amplified by touch-down multiplex PCR with mixed TRB-A/B primers. Reanalyzing the multiplex PCR reads, TCRdb keeps one entry per CDR3 protein, without DNA. The sample shows about 4,900 distinct CDR3 sequences, and 15% sits with its ten largest clones. TRB was amplified from roughly 0.25 ug of peripheral blood genomic DNA per sample. CDR3 length: 16 amino acids. Germline CDR1 SGHRS, CDR2 YFSETQ. Of note for this clonotype: Its antigen is not known.

The data also belong to a second study, concerning T cell repertoires in aging, cancer and after chemotherapy. This second study says: Untreated cancer patients had significantly lower blood TCR diversity than age-matched healthy donors. In each cancer cohort, median generation probability increased across chemotherapy, suggesting thymic output rebounded.

Sequenced input: peripheral blood. The clonotype originates from a human donor in good health. This chain uses TRBV5-1 with TRBJ2-3; no DNA is available, so the TRBD2 call from TCRdb remains unchecked. CDR3 sequence: CASSLAASGGTDTQYF.